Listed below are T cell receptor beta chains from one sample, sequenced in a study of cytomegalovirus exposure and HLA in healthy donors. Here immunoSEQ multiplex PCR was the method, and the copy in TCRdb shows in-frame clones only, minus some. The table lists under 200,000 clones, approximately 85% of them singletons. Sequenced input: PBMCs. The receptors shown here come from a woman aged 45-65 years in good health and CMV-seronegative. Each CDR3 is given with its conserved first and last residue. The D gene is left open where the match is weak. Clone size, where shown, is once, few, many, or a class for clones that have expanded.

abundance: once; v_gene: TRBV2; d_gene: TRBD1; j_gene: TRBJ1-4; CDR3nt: TGTGCCAGCAGTGGGGACAGGAATGAAAAACTGTTTTTT; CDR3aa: CASSGDRNEKLFF
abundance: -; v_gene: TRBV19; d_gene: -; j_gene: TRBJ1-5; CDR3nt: TGTGCCAGTAGTATAGGGCGGGGGCAGGTCAATCAGCCCCAGCATTTT; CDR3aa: CASSIGRGQVNQPQHF
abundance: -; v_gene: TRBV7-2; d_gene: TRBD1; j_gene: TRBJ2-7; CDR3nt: TGTGCCAGCAGCTTATCCATCGTCAGGGGGAAGTACGAGCAGTACTTC; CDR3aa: CASSLSIVRGKYEQYF
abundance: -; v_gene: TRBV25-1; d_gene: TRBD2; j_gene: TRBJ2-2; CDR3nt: TGTGCCAGCAGTGAAACCCCCCTAGCGGTAAACACCGGGGAGCTGTTTTTT; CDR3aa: CASSETPLAVNTGELFF
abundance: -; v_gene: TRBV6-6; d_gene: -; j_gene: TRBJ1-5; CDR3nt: TGTGCCAGCAGTTCCGTCGGACAGTCCAACTATCAGCCCCAGCATTTT; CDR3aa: CASSSVGQSNYQPQHF
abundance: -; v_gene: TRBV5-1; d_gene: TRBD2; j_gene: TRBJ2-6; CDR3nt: TGCGCCAGCAGCTTCCTTCCCGGGACTAGCGGGAGGGCTGGGGCCAACGTCCTGACTTTC; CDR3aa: CASSFLPGTSGRAGANVLTF
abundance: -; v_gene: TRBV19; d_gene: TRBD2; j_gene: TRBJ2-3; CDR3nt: TGTGCCAGTAGTATCGGACTAGCGGATACGCAGTATTTT; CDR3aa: CASSIGLADTQYF
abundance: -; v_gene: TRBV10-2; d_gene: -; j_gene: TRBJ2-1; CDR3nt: TGCGCCAGCGCGCTTTTGGACAGTTCCTACAATGAGCAGTTCTTC; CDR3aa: CASALLDSSYNEQFF
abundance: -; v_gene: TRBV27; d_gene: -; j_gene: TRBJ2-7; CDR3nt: TGTGCCAGTCAGGAGGGCAGGCTCTCCTACGAGCAGTACTTC; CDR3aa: CASQEGRLSYEQYF
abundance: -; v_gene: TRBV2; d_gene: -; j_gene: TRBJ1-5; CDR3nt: TGTGCCAGCAGTGAAGCAGCGGGGTATGGGAGCAATCAGCCCCAGCATTTT; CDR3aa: CASSEAAGYGSNQPQHF
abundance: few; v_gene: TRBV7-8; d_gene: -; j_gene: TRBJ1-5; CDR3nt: TGTGCCAGCAGCTTTCGGACAGACTATAGCAATCAGCCCCAGCATTTT; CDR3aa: CASSFRTDYSNQPQHF
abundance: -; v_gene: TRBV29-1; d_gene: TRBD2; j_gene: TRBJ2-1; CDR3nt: TGCAGCACCCGGGGGGATGAGCAGTTCTTC; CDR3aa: CSTRGDEQFF
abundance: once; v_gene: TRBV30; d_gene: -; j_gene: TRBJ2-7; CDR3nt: TGTGCCTGGTCCCCCGGGACAACCTACGAGCAGTACTTC; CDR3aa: CAWSPGTTYEQYF
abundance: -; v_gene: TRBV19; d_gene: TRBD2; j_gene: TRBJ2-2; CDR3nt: TGTGCCAGTACTACTAGCGGGATGTGGGGGATAACCGGGGAGCTGTTTTTT; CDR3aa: CASTTSGMWGITGELFF
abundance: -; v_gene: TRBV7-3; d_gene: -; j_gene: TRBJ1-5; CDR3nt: TGTGCCAGCAGCGGGGGCTCCAATCAGCCCCAGCATTTT; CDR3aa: CASSGGSNQPQHF
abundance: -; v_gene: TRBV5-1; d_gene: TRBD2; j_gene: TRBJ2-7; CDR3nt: TGCGCCAGCAGCTTAGGCGGGACTAGCGGCTACGAGCAGTACTTC; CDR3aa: CASSLGGTSGYEQYF
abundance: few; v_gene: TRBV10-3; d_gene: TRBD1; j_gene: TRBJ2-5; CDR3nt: TGTGCCATCAGTGACAGGGGGATAGGAGAGACCCAGTACTTC; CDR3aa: CAISDRGIGETQYF
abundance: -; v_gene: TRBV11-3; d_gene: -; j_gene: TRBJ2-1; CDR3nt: TGTGCCAGCAGTTTAGACCGGTACAATGAGCAGTTCTTC; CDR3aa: CASSLDRYNEQFF
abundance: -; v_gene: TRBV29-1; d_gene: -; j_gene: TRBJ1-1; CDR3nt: TGCAGCGCCCTGGCCGGGGAGGCTTTCTTT; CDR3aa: CSALAGEAFF
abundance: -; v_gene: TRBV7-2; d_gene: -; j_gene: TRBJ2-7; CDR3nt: TGTGCCAGCAGCTTAGGAGGTGATTACGAGCAGTACTTC; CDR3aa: CASSLGGDYEQYF